The source of this T cell receptor beta chain is a study of metastatic and nonmetastatic thyroid tumors. The CDR3 sequence is 16 residues long. V lost 4 bases, J lost 4 bases, and 19 bases lay in between. CDR1 and CDR2 (germline): LGHNT, FRNRAP. With MiXCR, TCRdb called clones anew from the PCR reads. The top ten hold around 6% of the sample, which has about 26,000 clones, roughly 24% seen once. This clone was counted a few times. Prior to thyroid surgery, none of the patients had received any treatment. J is TRBJ1-1 and V is TRBV12-5; a possible D gene is TRBD1 (6 bases). The TCR was taken from a female donor with papillary thyroid cancer or a benign thyroid nodule (not recorded which). Some clones in this sample may be carry-over from other donors' samples. Sequencing was done on a sample of blood. CDR3 protein: CASGSSAQGFVTEAFF. The CDR3 DNA sequence: TGTGCTAGTGGTTCTTCGGCACAGGGATTTGTCACTGAAGCTTTCTTT. Full variable domain (outside the CDR3, taken from reference TRBV12-5 and TRBJ1-1): DARVTQTPRHKVTEMGQEVTMRCQPILGHNTVFWYRQTMMQGLELLAYFRNRAPLDDSGMPKDRFSAEMPDATLATLKIQPSEPRDSAVYFCASGSSAQGFVTEAFFGQGTRLTVV.